One T cell receptor (beta chain) is described in this entry. The sample belongs to a study of T cell changes during pregnancy in multiple sclerosis. Trimming took off 1 base at V and 4 bases at J, with 7 bases between the two ends. The CDR3 is 13 residues long. The germline V gene encodes CDR1 SEHNR and CDR2 FQNEAQ (reference sequence). Repertoires were generated with immunoSEQ multiplex PCR, while TCRdb's copy carries only in-frame clones and drops some. The data contain tens of thousands of clones, roughly nine tenths of them singletons. Material: peripheral blood, obtained after pregnancy. The V call is TRBV7-9, the J call TRBJ1-2; weak D call: TRBD1 (5 bases). This sequence originates from a female donor in good health, enrolled as a control in a pregnancy study. Here the CDR3 DNA reads TGTGCCAGCAGCTTAGGACAGCCCTATGGCTACACCTTC. Protein product: CASSLGQPYGYTF.